These 27 T cell receptor beta chains were sequenced from one sample in a study of CD8 T cells in Susac syndrome. The authors reverse transcribed roughly 0.5 to 1 ug RNA with random hexamers. TCRdb re-called the immunoSEQ multiplex PCR reads through MiXCR, storing one row per CDR3 protein. The sample lists approximately 200,000 distinct CDR3 sequences; around 95% were seen once. Material for sequencing was CD4+ T cells from PBMCs. The receptors originated from a human donor with multiple sclerosis.

The chain carries TRBV7-9 and TRBJ2-5; D not certain. Germline CDR1 SEHNR, CDR2 FQNEAQ (reference sequence). Trimming left V 1 base short and J 5 bases short, with 14 bases between. The CDR3 length is 15 residues. CDR3 nucleotide sequence: TGTGCCAGCAGCTTAGATGTCTCAGATCGGGAGACCCAGTACTTC. It is translated as CASSLDVSDRETQYF.

The chain carries TRBV6-1 and TRBJ1-3; the D gene is possibly TRBD1 (6 bases). Trimming cost V 4 bases and J 3 bases, with 7 bases left between them. The germline V gene has CDR1 MNHNS and CDR2 SASEGT. The CDR3 contains 13 residues. The CDR3 spells CASSADSGNTIYF. Written as DNA, the CDR3 is TGTGCCAGCAGTGCGGACAGTGGAAACACCATATATTTT.

The rearrangement uses TRBV3-1 and TRBJ2-1; 7 nucleotides match TRBD2. V trimming: 6 bases; J trimming: 6 bases; junction bases outside the gene matches: 5. Germline CDR1 LGHDT, CDR2 YNNKEL (reference sequence). The CDR3 is made up of 13 amino acids. For the CDR3, the DNA is TGTGCCAGCAGTCCCGGGAGGCGCAATGAGCAGTTCTTC. This sequence encodes CASSPGRRNEQFF.

CDR3 region: CASSLGVGRETQYF. As DNA, the CDR3 is TGTGCCAGCAGCTTAGGCGTGGGGCGGGAGACCCAGTACTTC. The rearrangement uses TRBV7-2 and TRBJ2-5; a weak D match, TRBD1 (5 bases). The V end lost 1 base, the J end lost 5 bases, and 11 bases lay between the germline ends. CDR1 and CDR2 (germline): SGHTA, FQGNSA. This CDR3 is built from 14 residues.

The chain recombines TRBV2 with TRBJ2-2; D unresolved. This CDR3 is built from 13 residues. Trimming removed 5 bases at V and 2 bases at J, with 6 bases between. Germline V lookup: CDR1 SNHLY, CDR2 FYNNEI. CDR3 amino acids: CASSFLNTGELFF. DNA of the CDR3: TGTGCCAGCAGTTTCCTAAACACCGGGGAGCTGTTTTTT.

The rearrangement links TRBV20-1 to TRBJ1-3; 7 nucleotides agree with TRBD1. CDR1 DFQATT and CDR2 SNEGSKA come from the germline V gene (reference sequence). With 5 bases clipped from V and 4 bases from J, the junction kept 5 bases outside the gene matches. The CDR3 contains 13 residues. The CDR3 sequence: CSALGQEGNTIYF. The CDR3 DNA sequence: TGCAGTGCTCTCGGACAGGAGGGAAACACCATATATTTT.

V gene TRBV6-6 combines with J gene TRBJ1-3; TRBD1 might be the D (6 bases). Germline CDR1 reads MNHNY; CDR2 reads SVGAGI (reference sequence). CDR3 size: 16 residues. Trimming shortened V by 0 bases and J by 2 bases, and 11 bases separated the two germline ends. The CDR3 region is CASSYSRQVPGNTIYF. CDR3 bases: TGTGCCAGCAGTTACTCGAGACAGGTCCCTGGAAACACCATATATTTT.

The V gene is TRBV6-5, the J gene TRBJ1-5; a weak D match, TRBD1 (5 bases). The CDR3 has 14 amino acids. V was pared by 0 bases and J by 11 bases, with 14 bases between. Germline V lookup: CDR1 MNHEY, CDR2 SVGAGI. The CDR3 coding sequence is TGTGCCAGCAGTTACTCTGGGACCAAGGAGTCCCAGCATTTT. This codes for CASSYSGTKESQHF.

This chain links TRBV11-2 with TRBJ2-1; a possible D gene is TRBD1 (5 bases). The V gene's germline CDR1 is SGHAT and CDR2 FQNNGV. This CDR3 region has 16 residues. Trimming removed 5 bases at V and 2 bases at J, with 16 bases between. CDR3 protein: CASSQRQTSTYNEQFF. CDR3 sequence (DNA): TGTGCCAGCAGCCAACGACAGACCTCTACCTACAATGAGCAGTTCTTC.

This sequence joins TRBV20-1 and TRBJ1-3; D is perhaps TRBD1 (6 bases). V was trimmed by 3 bases and J by 2 bases, leaving 8 bases between them. Germline lookup yields CDR1 DFQATT and CDR2 SNEGSKA (reference sequence). The CDR3 length is 13 residues. The CDR3 nucleotides read TGCAGTGCTAGCCGGGACACTGGAAACACCATATATTTT. It is translated as CSASRDTGNTIYF.

V and J are TRBV14 and TRBJ2-5, with D possibly matching TRBD2 (6 bases). The V gene's germline CDR1 is SGHDN and CDR2 FVKESK. V was cut by 1 base and J by 4 bases, with 10 bases left in between. The CDR3 sequence is 14 residues long. The DNA of the CDR3 is TGTGCCAGCAGCCAAGTGGCGGGGCGAGAGACCCAGTACTTC. It codes for CASSQVAGRETQYF.

The V and J genes are TRBV6-1 and TRBJ1-2; 8 bases are a match to TRBD1. The CDR3 sequence is 17 residues long. The V gene's germline CDR1 is MNHNS and CDR2 SASEGT. The ends lost 5 bases at V and 7 bases at J; junction bases unmatched: 18. CDR3 DNA sequence: TGTGCCAGCAGTCGGCCCACCTACAGCGGACAGGGATCTGGCTACACCTTC. Translation gives CASSRPTYSGQGSGYTF.

The chain joins TRBV18 to TRBJ1-2; TRBD1 agrees at 7 bases. The CDR3 sequence is 17 residues long. Germline CDR1 reads KGHSH; CDR2 reads LQKENI. V shed 2 bases and J 5 bases; nucleotides not matched to a gene: 14. The CDR3 protein is CASSPIGRGDSRYGYTF. The CDR3 nucleotides are TGTGCCAGCTCACCAATCGGCCGCGGGGACAGCCGATATGGCTACACCTTC.

The chain couples TRBV20-1 to TRBJ2-1, with 13 bases lining up with TRBD2. V trimming: 2 bases; J trimming: 0 bases; junction bases outside the gene matches: 10. In germline, CDR1 is DFQATT, CDR2 SNEGSKA (reference sequence). The CDR3 consists of 19 residues. CDR3 bases: TGCAGTGCTAGACCCCCCGGGACTAGCGGGGATAGCTCCTACAATGAGCAGTTCTTC. It yields the protein CSARPPGTSGDSSYNEQFF.

This clonotype was found once. The V gene is TRBV7-6, the J gene TRBJ2-7; maybe TRBD1 (6 bases). Germline V lookup: CDR1 SGHVS, CDR2 FNYEAQ. Trimming removed 1 base from V and 5 bases from J, with 12 bases in between. This CDR3 region has 14 residues. This CDR3 is CASSLEPGADEQYV. The CDR3 DNA is TGTGCCAGCAGCTTAGAACCAGGGGCCGACGAGCAGTACGTC.

This chain connects TRBV30 to TRBJ1-1; D is undetermined. The CDR3 is made up of 11 amino acids. Trimming pared 5 bases from V and 6 bases from J, leaving 10 bases between. Germline assignment: CDR1 GTSNPN and CDR2 SVGIG (reference sequence). Written as DNA, the CDR3 is TGTGCCTGGGGTGACGATCCTGAAGCTTTCTTT. Translating gives CAWGDDPEAFF.

The chain couples TRBV20-1 to TRBJ2-5; no definite D call. Deletions cut 2 bases from V and 4 bases from J, with 17 bases between. Germline V gene lookup returns CDR1 DFQATT and CDR2 SNEGSKA (reference sequence). CDR3 length equals 15 residues. The CDR3 spells CSARFGRSMGETQYF. CDR3 nucleotide sequence: TGCAGTGCTAGATTCGGACGATCCATGGGAGAGACCCAGTACTTC.

In its sample, this clonotype was seen once. The chain has TRBV30 and TRBJ2-4, with D possibly matching TRBD2 (6 bases). With 3 bases removed from V and 2 bases from J, the gap between germline ends came to 11 bases. The V gene's germline CDR1 is GTSNPN and CDR2 SVGIG (reference sequence). The CDR3 is 14 residues long. CDR3 residues: CAWSPGVTKNIQYF. In nucleotides, the CDR3 is TGTGCCTGGAGCCCGGGAGTAACCAAAAACATTCAGTACTTC.

J is TRBJ2-1 and V is TRBV14, with 8 nucleotides matching TRBD2. The germline gives CDR1 SGHDN, CDR2 FVKESK. V dropped 3 bases and J dropped 0; count of bases not matched to a gene: 1. The CDR3 loop spans 15 amino acids. The CDR3 DNA sequence: TGTGCCAGCAGCCAGCGGGGGGACTCCTACAATGAGCAGTTCTTC. Protein sequence: CASSQRGDSYNEQFF.

This clonotype appeared a single time. J is TRBJ1-2 and V is TRBV3-1, with D uncertain. Germline V gene data show CDR1 as LGHDT and CDR2 as YNNKEL (reference sequence). This CDR3 is 14 amino acids long. The V and J ends lost 0 bases and 5 bases respectively, with 10 bases between them. The CDR3 DNA sequence: TGTGCCAGCAGCCAAGACTCAACAGCGTATGGCTACACCTTC. Residues: CASSQDSTAYGYTF.

The gene calls are TRBV29-1 and TRBJ1-1, with D maybe TRBD1 (6 bases). Germline CDR1 and CDR2: SQVTM and ANQGSEA. This CDR3 is built from 14 residues. With 0 bases removed from V and 7 bases from J, the gap between germline ends came to 15 bases. The CDR3 DNA sequence: TGCAGCGTTGAAGACCCAGGGGCCGAATATGAAGCTTTCTTT. Translating it yields CSVEDPGAEYEAFF.

CDR3 coding DNA: TGTGCCAGCAGTGCGAGCGGGACCCATCAAGAGACCCAGTACTTC. The encoded protein is CASSASGTHQETQYF. This chain joins TRBV12-3 or TRBV12-4 and TRBJ2-5, with TRBD2 matching 7 bases. J was trimmed by 2 bases and V by 5 bases; bases with no gene match: 8. CDR3 length equals 15 residues.

The chain joins TRBV27 to TRBJ2-2; 7 nucleotides line up with TRBD2. With 2 bases clipped from V and 4 bases from J, the junction kept 4 bases outside the gene matches. CDR1 and CDR2 (germline): MNHEY, SMNVEV (reference sequence). The CDR3 sequence is 15 residues long. The CDR3 DNA sequence: TGTGCCAGCAGTTTAGTCAGGGAGGGCACCGGGGAGCTGTTTTTT. Amino acids: CASSLVREGTGELFF.

The gene calls are TRBV9 and TRBJ2-3; 9 nucleotides agree with TRBD2. Germline lookup yields CDR1 SGDLS and CDR2 YYNGEE. The CDR3 totals 14 residues. V dropped 1 base and J dropped 6; count of bases not matched to a gene: 3. CDR3 nucleotides: TGTGCCAGCAGCGTACTAGCGGGGTTGGATACGCAGTATTTT. This encodes CASSVLAGLDTQYF. The entire variable domain, with the rest obtained from reference TRBV9 and TRBJ2-3, is as follows: DSGVTQTPKHLITATGQRVTLRCSPRSGDLSVYWYQQSLDQGLQFLIQYYNGEERAKGNILERFSAQQFPDLHSELNLSSLELGDSALYFCASSVLAGLDTQYFGPGTRLTVL.

The chain is built from TRBV7-9 and TRBJ2-3, with D tentatively TRBD1 or TRBD2 (6 bases each). The CDR3 is 15 amino acids. Trimming left V 6 bases short and J 1 base short, with 14 bases between. CDR1 and CDR2 (germline): SEHNR, FQNEAQ (reference sequence). The CDR3 spells CASRDTGTGTDTQYF. The CDR3 DNA reads as TGTGCCAGCAGGGATACAGGGACTGGCACAGATACGCAGTATTTT.

V gene TRBV15 combines with J gene TRBJ2-5; D is uncertain. From germline, CDR1 is LNHNV and CDR2 YYDKDF (reference sequence). V lost 2 bases, J lost 6 bases, and 7 bases lay in between. This CDR3 has 12 residues. CDR3 loop: CATSRPRQTQYF. DNA for the CDR3: TGTGCCACCAGCAGACCACGGCAGACCCAGTACTTC.

The chain uses TRBV5-1 and TRBJ1-1; 12 bases map to TRBD1. Looked up from germline, CDR1 is SGHRS and CDR2 is YFSETQ. The junction had 8 bases not matched to a gene; V was cut back by 3 bases and J by 5 bases. The CDR3 runs 16 residues. Here the CDR3 reads CASSSGTGGLRTEAFF. CDR3 bases: TGCGCCAGCAGCTCGGGGACAGGGGGCTTGAGGACTGAAGCTTTCTTT.